This TCR beta chain was found in a study of cytomegalovirus exposure and HLA in healthy donors. A few counts support this clone. Primers included in the PCR were 60 Vbeta and 13 Jbeta primers. The repertoire was sequenced with immunoSEQ multiplex PCR; TCRdb's copy has only in-frame clones and lacks some. The table has about 79,000 clones, around 71% seen once; the top ten hold about 8%. Trimming shortened V by 0 bases and J by 7 bases, and 20 bases separated the two germline ends. The CDR3 totals 16 residues. In germline, CDR1 is SGDLS, CDR2 YYNGEE. Sequenced sample: PBMCs. This TCR derives from a man aged 60 to 75 in good health and CMV-seronegative. The J gene is TRBJ2-7, the V gene TRBV9, with a tentative D call TRBD2 (5 bases). CDR3 amino acids: CASSVEKEVREREQYF. The CDR3 region has the DNA TGTGCCAGCAGCGTAGAAAAGGAAGTGAGGGAAAGGGAGCAGTACTTC.